This T cell receptor beta chain was obtained from a study of memory CD4+ T cells and cytomegalovirus serostatus. The sort gate was single viable CD3+CD4+CD8-CD45RO+ cells for memory CD4+ T cells. CMV serostatus came from serum IgG against pp150, pp28, p38, p52. CD4+ T cells were isolated by positive magnetic selection. For this clone: Its antigen is not identified.

Germline CDR1 reads LGHNA; CDR2 reads YSLEER. The CDR3 loop spans 16 amino acids. V was pared by 4 bases and J by 6 bases, with 19 bases between. Findings and limits, study-wide: Repertoires predicted CMV serostatus with median bootstrapped AUC of about 0.94. Each of approximately 69 CMV-associated TCRbeta sequences occurred in one to five individuals.

The repertoire was sequenced with immunoSEQ multiplex PCR; TCRdb's copy has only in-frame clones and lacks some. Of some 60,000 clones listed, about 70% are singletons. The TCR originated in an adult in good health and CMV-seropositive. The chain links TRBV4-3 to TRBJ2-1, with D perhaps matching TRBD1 (6 bases). Sequencing was performed on memory CD4+ T cells from blood. DNA of the CDR3: TGCGCCAGCAGCCGCCTTGGGGGCCTCTCCCCCAATGAGCAGTTCTTC. Protein sequence: CASSRLGGLSPNEQFF.